These 2 T cell receptor beta chains came from one sample sequenced in a study of radiotherapy plus CTLA-4 blockade in lung cancer. Using immunoSEQ multiplex PCR, the repertoire was profiled, and TCRdb retains in-frame clones only, with some absent. The sample consists of fewer than 140,000 clones, roughly 84% of them appearing once. Sequenced material: peripheral blood, taken from a patient treated with radiotherapy plus ipilimumab. Receptors were obtained from a human donor with non-small cell lung cancer that progressed on radiotherapy plus ipilimumab. Some clones in this sample may be carry-over from other donors' samples.

Worth noting for this clone: The germline gene is not matched at one end of the junction; a read error may be the cause. The DNA of the CDR3 is TGTGCCAGCAGTTTCCCGACCACAAATACGCAGTATTTT. It is translated as CASSFPTTNTQYF. The chain uses TRBV28 and TRBJ2-3, with D unclear. The CDR3 sequence is 13 residues long. Germline CDR1 reads MDHEN; CDR2 reads SYDVKM.

The rearrangement joins TRBV25-1 to TRBJ1-5; D is uncertain. The V gene's germline CDR1 is MGHDK and CDR2 SYGVNS. The length of the CDR3 is 15 residues. Deletions cut 1 base from V and 1 base from J, with 8 bases between. The CDR3 DNA is TGTGCCAGCAGTGAATCTGCGGGGAGCAATCAGCCCCAGCATTTT. Translating it yields CASSESAGSNQPQHF.